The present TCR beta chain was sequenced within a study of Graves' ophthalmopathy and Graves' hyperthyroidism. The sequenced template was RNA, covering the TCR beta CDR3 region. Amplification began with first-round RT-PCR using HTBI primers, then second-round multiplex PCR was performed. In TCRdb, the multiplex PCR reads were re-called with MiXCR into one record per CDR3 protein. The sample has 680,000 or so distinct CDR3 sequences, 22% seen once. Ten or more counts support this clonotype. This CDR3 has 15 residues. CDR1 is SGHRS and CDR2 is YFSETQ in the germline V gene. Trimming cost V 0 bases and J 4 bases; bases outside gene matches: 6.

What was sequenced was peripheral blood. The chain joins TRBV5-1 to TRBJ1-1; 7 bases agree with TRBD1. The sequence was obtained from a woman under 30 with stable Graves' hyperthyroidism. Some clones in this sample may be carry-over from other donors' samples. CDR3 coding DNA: TGCGCCAGCAGCTTGGCCGCAGGGGGACTCACTGAAGCTTTCTTT. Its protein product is CASSLAAGGLTEAFF.